The following is a T cell receptor (beta chain) sequence with its context. Its antigen remains unknown. Assay: immunoSEQ multiplex PCR; the TCRdb copy retains only in-frame clones and omits some. The table shows tens of thousands of clones, with about 94% occurring only once. This record comes from a study of cytomegalovirus exposure and HLA in healthy donors. Study results and limitations: The authors enumerated 150 to 200 TCR beta chains as linked to cytomegalovirus. Most sequenced TCRs were rare (though some public TCRs occurred in many donors). The classifier, whose performance was assessed in both the original and validation cohorts, reportedly diagnosed cytomegalovirus status with high specificity and sensitivity.

The source of this sequence is a man aged 18 to 35 in good health and CMV-seropositive. Sequenced sample: PBMCs.

CDR3 region: CALKGQGPVGELFF. CDR3 in DNA: TGTGCTCTAAAGGGGCAGGGGCCCGTCGGGGAGCTGTTTTTT. This chain links TRBV11-2 with TRBJ2-2; weak D call: TRBD1 (6 bases). CDR1 is SGHAT, CDR2 FQNNGV, per germline. CDR3 length: 14 amino acids.